Listed below are T cell receptor beta chains from one sample, sequenced in a study of PD-1 blockade in classical Hodgkin lymphoma. The data were produced by immunoSEQ multiplex PCR, yet TCRdb's version contains in-frame clones alone and is incomplete. This table has approximately 52,000 clones, approximately 86% appearing once. Specimen: peripheral blood mononuclear cells (PBMCs), collected before the fourth cycle of nivolumab. The receptor source for this set is a human donor with classical Hodgkin lymphoma. Both conserved end residues are part of each CDR3. The D gene is left open where the match is weak. Clone size, where shown, is once, few, many, or a class for clones that have expanded.

.	13	TRBV29-1	TRBJ2-3	TRBD2	TGCAGCGCTCGGGGGGGACGCACAGATACGCAGTATTTT	CSARGGRTDTQYF
.	15	TRBV4-1	TRBJ2-7	TRBD2	TGCGCCAGCAGCCAAGTTAGCGGGAGTAGCAACGAGCAGTACTTC	CASSQVSGSSNEQYF
.	13	TRBV28	TRBJ2-7	.	TGTGCCAGCAGTCTAGGGAGTGGCTACGAGCAGTACTTC	CASSLGSGYEQYF
.	17	TRBV7-2	TRBJ2-2	TRBD1	TGTGCCAGCAGCACTCGAGGACAGGGCGCGAACACCGGGGAGCTGTTTTTT	CASSTRGQGANTGELFF
.	15	TRBV19	TRBJ2-5	TRBD1	TGTGCCAGTAGGGACAGGGGATCGGTGGGAGAGACCCAGTACTTC	CASRDRGSVGETQYF
.	13	TRBV28	TRBJ2-7	.	TGTGCCAGCAGTATCGGGCCAGGGAACGAGCAGTACTTC	CASSIGPGNEQYF
.	15	TRBV2	TRBJ2-7	.	TGTGCCAGCAACGAGAAGCGGCTCGATACCTACGAGCAGTACTTC	CASNEKRLDTYEQYF
.	15	TRBV5-1	TRBJ2-3	.	TGCGCCAGCAGCTTGGCCGGGTTTCTAGGAGATACGCAGTATTTT	CASSLAGFLGDTQYF
once	14	TRBV27	TRBJ2-3	.	TGTGCCAGCAGTAGGGGGGGCGGCCCAGATACGCAGTATTTT	CASSRGGGPDTQYF
.	14	TRBV28	TRBJ2-1	.	TGTGCCAGCAAGGCTGGACCCTTTTCGAGTGAGCAGTTCTTC	CASKAGPFSSEQFF
few	14	TRBV28	TRBJ1-2	.	TGTGCCAGCAGTTTGCGGGGATCTATATATGGCTACACCTTC	CASSLRGSIYGYTF
once	15	TRBV6-5	TRBJ2-5	TRBD1	TGTGCCAGCAGTCTGTCGACAGGGCTCTCCGAGACCCAGTACTTC	CASSLSTGLSETQYF
.	13	TRBV10-1	TRBJ2-1	.	TGCGCCAGCAGTGAGTCGGGGAGGACAGACCAGTTCTTC	CASSESGRTDQFF
.	14	TRBV7-7	TRBJ2-7	TRBD1	TGTGCCAGCAGCTCAGCCGAGGGGGCTTACGAGCAGTACTTC	CASSSAEGAYEQYF
.	16	TRBV2	TRBJ2-3	TRBD2	TGTGCCAGCAGGAAATTAGCGGGAGGAAACACAGATACGCAGTATTTT	CASRKLAGGNTDTQYF
.	15	TRBV6-1	TRBJ2-5	TRBD1	TGTGCCAGCAGTGAACCGACAGGGCTACAAGAGACCCAGTACTTC	CASSEPTGLQETQYF